These T cell receptor beta chains were read from a single sample in a study of shared clonotypes between healthy human individuals. The assay was immunoSEQ multiplex PCR, and TCRdb's table has in-frame clones only and misses some. Altogether about 600,000 clones are present, 97% being singletons, with the ten largest covering approximately 0.057%. The specimen was naive CD4+ T cells sorted from blood. Receptor source: a woman aged 30 to 39 in good health. Each CDR3 is given with its conserved first and last residue. Fields, in order: clone size, V gene, CDR3 protein. For some rows the clone size is stated as once, few or many, or as a class when expanded; others skip it.

>.|TRBV15
CATSRKDRDHNEQFF
>.|TRBV10-3
CAISEGVGTEAFF
>.|TRBV7-2
CASSLDRAGDQPQHF
>.|TRBV14
CASSQATRGTQYF
>.|TRBV28
CASSLMGGGWNEKLFF
>.|TRBV4-1
CASSHLQSSGANVLTF
>.|TRBV28
CASSSPVTGIDIQYF
>.|TRBV28
CASSSSGTGRHEQYF
>.|TRBV27
CASSLWMGLAGVGGLTQYF
>.|TRBV5-1
CASSLYNRVNTEAFF
>.|TRBV28
CASNLRGLNPTEQYF
>once|TRBV27
CASSPPVAGSYEQYF